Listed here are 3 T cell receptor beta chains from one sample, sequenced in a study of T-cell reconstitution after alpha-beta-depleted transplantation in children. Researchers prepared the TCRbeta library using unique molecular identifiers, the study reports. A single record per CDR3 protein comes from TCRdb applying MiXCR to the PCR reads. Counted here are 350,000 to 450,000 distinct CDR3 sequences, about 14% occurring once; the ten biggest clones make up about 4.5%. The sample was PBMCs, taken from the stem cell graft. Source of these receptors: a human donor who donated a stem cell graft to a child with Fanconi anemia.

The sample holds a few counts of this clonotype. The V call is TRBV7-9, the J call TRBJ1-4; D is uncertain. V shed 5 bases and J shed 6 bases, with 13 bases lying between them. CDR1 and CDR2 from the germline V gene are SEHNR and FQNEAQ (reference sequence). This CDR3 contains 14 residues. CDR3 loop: CASSLLKQDEKLFF. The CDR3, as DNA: TGTGCCAGCAGCCTACTCAAGCAGGATGAAAAACTGTTTTTT.

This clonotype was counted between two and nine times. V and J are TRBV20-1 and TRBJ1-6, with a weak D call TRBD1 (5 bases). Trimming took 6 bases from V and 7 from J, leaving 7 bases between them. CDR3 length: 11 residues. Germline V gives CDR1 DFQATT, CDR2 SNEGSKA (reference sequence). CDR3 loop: CSARQNSPLHF. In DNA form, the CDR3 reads TGCAGTGCCAGACAGAATTCACCCCTCCACTTT.

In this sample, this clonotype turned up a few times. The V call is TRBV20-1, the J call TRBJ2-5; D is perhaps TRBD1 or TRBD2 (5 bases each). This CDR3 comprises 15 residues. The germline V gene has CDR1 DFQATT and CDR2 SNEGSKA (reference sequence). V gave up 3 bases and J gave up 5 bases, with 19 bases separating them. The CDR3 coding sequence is TGCAGTGCTAGTGTCGGGGCCATCATGGGGGAGACCCAGTACTTC. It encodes CSASVGAIMGETQYF.